What follows are 13 T cell receptor beta chains derived from one specimen sequenced in a study of control samples from healthy donors and cancer patients. Assay used: immunoSEQ multiplex PCR; TCRdb lists only in-frame clones, some missing. The table shows about 140,000 clones, with more than 90% occurring only once. Sequencing was performed on blood. The receptors were sampled from a man aged 25 to 40 in good health.

The chain has TRBV2 and TRBJ1-1; D not resolved. The CDR3 is made up of 14 amino acids. Germline values: CDR1 SNHLY, CDR2 FYNNEI. V lost 3 bases and J 3 bases, leaving 11 bases between the germline ends. The CDR3: CASSDGLSDTEAFF. In DNA form, the CDR3 reads TGTGCCAGCAGTGATGGCCTGTCGGACACTGAAGCTTTCTTT. Supplemented by reference TRBV2 and TRBJ1-1, the full variable domain reads EPEVTQTPSHQVTQMGQEVILRCVPISNHLYFYWYRQILGQKVEFLVSFYNNEISEKSEIFDDQFSVERPDGSNFTLKIRSTKLEDSAMYFCASSDGLSDTEAFFGQGTRLTVV.

The gene calls are TRBV10-3 and TRBJ2-1, with D perhaps TRBD1 (6 bases). V lost 10 bases and J 0 bases, leaving 13 bases between the germline ends. Germline assignment: CDR1 ENHRY and CDR2 SYGVKD. The CDR3 runs 14 residues. CDR3 sequence (DNA): TGTGCCACAACGCCGACAGGCTCCTACAATGAGCAGTTCTTC. This encodes CATTPTGSYNEQFF.

The V gene is TRBV6-5, the J gene TRBJ1-4, with 7 nucleotides matching TRBD1. Germline values: CDR1 MNHEY, CDR2 SVGAGI. The J segment lost 2 bases and the V segment lost 9 bases, leaving 6 bases of the junction unmatched. There are 14 residues in the CDR3. The DNA of the CDR3 is TGTGCCAGTAGGGGGACAGCTACTAATGAAAAACTGTTTTTT. It translates to CASRGTATNEKLFF.

V and J are TRBV9 and TRBJ1-2; 7 positions match TRBD1. V trimming: 4 bases; J trimming: 5 bases; junction bases outside the gene matches: 8. The CDR3 contains 14 residues. Germline CDR1 SGDLS, CDR2 YYNGEE. CDR3 sequence (DNA): TGTGCCAGCAGCAGACGGACAGGCGGGTATGGCTACACCTTC. Protein product: CASSRRTGGYGYTF.

The genes are TRBV29-1 and TRBJ2-7; 14 bases line up with TRBD2. The CDR3 runs to 15 residues. Germline V gene sequence: CDR1 SQVTM, CDR2 ANQGSEA. V was pared by 2 bases and J by 7 bases, with 7 bases of the junction left unmatched. For the CDR3, the DNA is TGCAGCGTTGAAAAGGGACTAGCGGGAGAGGGTGAGCAGTACTTC. Its protein product is CSVEKGLAGEGEQYF.

This sequence joins TRBV6-5 and TRBJ1-2; D not certain. This CDR3 has 14 residues. In germline, CDR1 is MNHEY, CDR2 SVGAGI. Trimming stripped 2 bases from V and 4 bases from J, with 11 bases between. The CDR3 DNA sequence: TGTGCCAGCAGTTACAATGGACCGATCTATGGCTACACCTTC. Residues: CASSYNGPIYGYTF.

The CDR3 sequence is CASSLVVADTQYF. The CDR3 DNA reads as TGTGCCAGCAGCTTAGTCGTCGCGGATACGCAGTATTTT. The V gene is TRBV11-1, the J gene TRBJ2-3; D not resolved. The CDR3 is 13 amino acids. Germline CDR1 reads SGHAT; CDR2 reads FQDESV (reference sequence). V lost 1 base to trimming and J lost 6 bases, with 8 bases between them. Variable domain in full (rest from reference TRBV11-1 and TRBJ2-3): EAEVAQSPRYKITEKSQAVAFWCDPISGHATLYWYRQILGQGPELLVQFQDESVVDDSQLPKDRFSAERLKGVDSTLKIQPAELGDSAMYLCASSLVVADTQYFGPGTRLTVL.

This chain uses TRBV6-5 with TRBJ2-7; D is ambiguous. Trimming removed 4 bases from V and 3 bases from J, with 13 bases in between. CDR1 is MNHEY, CDR2 SVGAGI, per germline. The CDR3 contains 14 residues. The CDR3 DNA reads as TGTGCCAGCAGTTGGTTGAAGGGTTTCTACGAGCAGTACTTC. This sequence encodes CASSWLKGFYEQYF.

The chain carries TRBV19 and TRBJ2-1, with 7 bases matching TRBD1. The CDR3 covers 15 residues. Germline CDR1 LNHDA, CDR2 SQIVND (reference sequence). V trimming: 7 bases; J trimming: 4 bases; junction bases outside the gene matches: 10. The CDR3 here is CASTPGGLWYNEQFF. DNA for the CDR3: TGTGCCAGTACCCCAGGGGGATTGTGGTACAATGAGCAGTTCTTC.

This clone was observed a single time. The chain has TRBV6-6 and TRBJ2-7; D might be TRBD1 (6 bases). CDR1 and CDR2 from the germline V gene are MNHNY and SVGAGI (reference sequence). Trimming took off 10 bases at V and 1 base at J, with 17 bases between the two ends. This CDR3 contains 14 residues. Written as DNA, the CDR3 is TGTGCCACTTCTGTAACAGGGAATTCCTACGAGCAGTACTTC. This translates into CATSVTGNSYEQYF.

The chain uses TRBV28 and TRBJ2-3, with D unresolved. From germline, CDR1 is MDHEN and CDR2 SYDVKM. The V end lost 6 bases, the J end lost 2 bases, and 6 bases lay between the germline ends. The CDR3 spans 12 residues. CDR3 coding DNA: TGTGCCAGCAGCACATACACAGATACGCAGTATTTT. It encodes CASSTYTDTQYF.

This clone was recorded a few times. The chain links TRBV2 to TRBJ2-1, with D uncertain. This CDR3 spans 15 amino acids. Trimming shortened V by 6 bases and J by 0 bases, and 12 bases separated the two germline ends. In germline, CDR1 is SNHLY, CDR2 FYNNEI. CDR3 sequence: CASRPISSSYNEQFF. CDR3 in DNA: TGTGCCAGCAGACCGATCTCGAGCTCCTACAATGAGCAGTTCTTC.

The CDR3 sequence is CASSLGQGASKNIQYF. CDR3 nucleotide sequence: TGTGCCAGCAGCTTAGGACAGGGGGCTTCAAAAAACATTCAGTACTTC. The V and J genes are TRBV11-3 and TRBJ2-4, with TRBD1 identical over 10 bases. The CDR3 consists of 16 residues. The V gene's germline CDR1 is SGHNT and CDR2 YENEEA. After removal of 1 base from V and 4 bases from J, the junction contained 4 bases not matched to a gene.